The clone carrying this T cell receptor (beta chain) turned up a few times. The antigen is not known. The table came from immunoSEQ multiplex PCR; TCRdb's copy has only in-frame clones and leaves some out. The table shows nearly 90,000 clones, with 83% occurring only once. Germline lookup yields CDR1 MNHNS and CDR2 SASEGT. Germline trimming cut 6 bases from V and 5 bases from J; bases unmatched to any gene: 0. The CDR3 runs 12 residues. This sample was taken from a study of graft-versus-host responses after intestinal transplantation. Background on the study: Uniformly, recipients were administered anti-thymocyte globulin induction with subsequent tacrolimus and steroids for around 3 years. Study-wide results and caveats: Peak levels of circulating GvH clones tracked with early post-transplant HvG declines. GvH clones detected in recipient marrow included some appearing first in ileum or blood.

This material consisted of unstimulated CD8+ T cells sorted from spleen or lymph node cells, taken before intestinal transplant. This receptor was identified in a human donor who received an intestinal transplant. The gene calls are TRBV6-1 and TRBJ2-2, with 7 positions matching TRBD1. The DNA of the CDR3 is TGTGCCAGCAGGACAGGGACCGGGGAGCTGTTTTTT. This codes for CASRTGTGELFF.